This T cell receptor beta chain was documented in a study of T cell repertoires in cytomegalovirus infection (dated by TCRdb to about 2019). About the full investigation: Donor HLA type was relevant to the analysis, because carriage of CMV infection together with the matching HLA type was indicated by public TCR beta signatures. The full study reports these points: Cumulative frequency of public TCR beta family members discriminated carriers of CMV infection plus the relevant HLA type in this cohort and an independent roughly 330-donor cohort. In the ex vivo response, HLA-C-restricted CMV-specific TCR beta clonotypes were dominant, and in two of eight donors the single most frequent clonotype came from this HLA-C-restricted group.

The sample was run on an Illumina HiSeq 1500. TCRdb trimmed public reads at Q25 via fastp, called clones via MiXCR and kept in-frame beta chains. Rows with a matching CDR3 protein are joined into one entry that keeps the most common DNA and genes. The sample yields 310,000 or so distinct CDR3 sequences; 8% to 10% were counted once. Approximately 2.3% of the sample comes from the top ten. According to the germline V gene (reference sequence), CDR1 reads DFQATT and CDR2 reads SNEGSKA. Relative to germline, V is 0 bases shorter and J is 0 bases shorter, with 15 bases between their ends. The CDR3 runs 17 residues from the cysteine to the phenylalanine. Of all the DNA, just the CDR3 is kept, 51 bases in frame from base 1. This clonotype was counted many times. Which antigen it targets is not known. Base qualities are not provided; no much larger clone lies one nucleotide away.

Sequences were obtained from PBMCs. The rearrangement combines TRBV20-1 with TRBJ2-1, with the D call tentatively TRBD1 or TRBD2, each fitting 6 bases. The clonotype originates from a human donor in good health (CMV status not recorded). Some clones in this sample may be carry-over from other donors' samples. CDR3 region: CSARDQAGDFSYNEQFF. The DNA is TGCAGTGCTAGAGATCAGGCAGGGGACTTCTCCTACAATGAGCAGTTCTTC.